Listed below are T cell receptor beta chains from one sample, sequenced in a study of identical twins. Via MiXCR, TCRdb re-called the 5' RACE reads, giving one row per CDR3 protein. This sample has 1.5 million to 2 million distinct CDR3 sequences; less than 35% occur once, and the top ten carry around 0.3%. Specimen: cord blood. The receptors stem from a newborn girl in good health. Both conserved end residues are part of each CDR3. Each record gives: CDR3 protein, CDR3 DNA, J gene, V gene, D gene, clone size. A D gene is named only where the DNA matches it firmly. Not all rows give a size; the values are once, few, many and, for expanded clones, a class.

CSVRRGATNTEAFF TGCAGCGTTAGGCGGGGGGCAACGAACACTGAAGCTTTCTTT TRBJ1-1 TRBV29-1 - few
CASSHRFSGTRYTDTQYF TGTGCCAGCAGCCATCGTTTCTCCGGGACTCGCTACACAGATACGCAGTATTTT TRBJ2-3 TRBV7-8 - -
CSATSLAGVTDTQYF TGCAGTGCTACCTCCCTAGCCGGAGTGACAGATACGCAGTATTTT TRBJ2-3 TRBV20-1 - few
CASSLGDRPYSNQPQHF TGTGCCAGCAGTTTAGGGGACAGACCATATAGCAATCAGCCCCAGCATTTT TRBJ1-5 TRBV28 TRBD1 -
CASSLWEGADGYTF TGTGCCAGCAGCTTATGGGAGGGAGCCGATGGCTACACCTTC TRBJ1-2 TRBV11-2 - -
CASRTGGNEQYF TGTGCCAGCAGGACAGGGGGCAATGAGCAGTACTTC TRBJ2-7 TRBV6-5 TRBD1 many
CASSLQGVRELAKNIQYF TGTGCCAGCAGTTTACAGGGGGTAAGGGAACTAGCCAAAAACATTCAGTACTTC TRBJ2-4 TRBV28 TRBD1 -
CSASRREGHILEQYF TGCAGTGCTAGTCGACGGGAGGGCCATATCCTCGAGCAGTACTTC TRBJ2-7 TRBV20-1 TRBD2 -
CASSDYRDRNQPQHF TGCGCCAGCAGTGACTACCGGGACCGCAATCAGCCCCAGCATTTT TRBJ1-5 TRBV10-2 - -
CASSIGGELFF TGTGCCAGCAGTATTGGCGGGGAGCTGTTTTTT TRBJ2-2 TRBV28 - -
CSARGPVDTQYF TGCAGTGCTAGAGGTCCCGTCGATACCCAGTACTTC TRBJ2-5 TRBV20-1 - -
CASSEVGYGYTF TGTGCCAGCAGTGAAGTAGGCTATGGCTACACCTTC TRBJ1-2 TRBV6-1 - many
CASSVVGGRASGAYNEQFF TGTGCCAGCAGCGTAGTTGGTGGCAGGGCATCAGGGGCTTACAATGAGCAGTTCTTC TRBJ2-1 TRBV9 - few
CASRKGSYGYTF TGTGCCAGCAGAAAGGGGTCCTATGGCTACACCTTC TRBJ1-2 TRBV2 - few
CASSLKGLETQYF TGCGCCAGCAGCTTAAAGGGATTAGAGACCCAGTACTTC TRBJ2-5 TRBV5-1 - -
CARGQGRDYGYTF TGTGCCAGAGGGCAGGGACGGGACTATGGCTACACCTTC TRBJ1-2 TRBV6-6 - -
CASSLELWGTEAFF TGCGCCAGCAGCTTGGAATTGTGGGGCACTGAAGCTTTCTTT TRBJ1-1 TRBV5-1 - few
CASMDRGWAFF TGTGCCAGCATGGACAGGGGCTGGGCTTTCTTT TRBJ1-1 TRBV6-1 TRBD1 -
CASRGKTLPGNTEAFF TGCGCCAGCAGAGGGAAAACCCTCCCCGGGAACACTGAAGCTTTCTTT TRBJ1-1 TRBV5-1 - -
CSAPETSGGRGGTQYF TGCAGTGCTCCTGAAACTAGCGGGGGACGAGGTGGTACGCAGTATTTT TRBJ2-3 TRBV20-1 TRBD2 -
CASSFTGLHYNEQFF TGTGCCAGCAGCTTCACGGGACTACACTACAATGAGCAGTTCTTC TRBJ2-1 TRBV7-2 TRBD2 few
CASSLVAGGGITEAFF TGTGCCAGCAGCTTGGTTGCAGGGGGTGGAATCACTGAAGCTTTCTTT TRBJ1-1 TRBV5-5 TRBD1 few
CSARDNREGYGYTF TGCAGTGCTAGAGATAACAGGGAAGGCTATGGCTACACCTTC TRBJ1-2 TRBV20-1 - -
CASSATQGSYEQYF TGTGCCAGCAGCGCCACACAGGGTTCCTACGAGCAGTACTTC TRBJ2-7 TRBV7-9 - few
CASSYPTGGGDTEAFF TGTGCCAGCAGTTACCCTACAGGGGGGGGGGACACTGAAGCTTTCTTT TRBJ1-1 TRBV6-6 TRBD1 -
CSARPRDRGREQYF TGCAGTGCTAGGCCCCGGGACAGGGGGCGCGAGCAGTACTTC TRBJ2-7 TRBV20-1 TRBD1 -
CASSEAGLAYNEQFF TGTGCCAGCAGTGAAGCGGGACTAGCCTACAATGAGCAGTTCTTC TRBJ2-1 TRBV2 TRBD2 -
CASSQIQGGEFF TGTGCCAGCAGCCAAATACAGGGAGGGGAGTTCTTC TRBJ2-1 TRBV3-1 - -
CSGARDRTSQPQHF TGCAGTGGAGCTAGGGACAGAACCTCTCAGCCCCAGCATTTT TRBJ1-5 TRBV20-1 TRBD1 -
CASSLTGSSRDTQYF TGTGCCAGCAGTTTAACCGGGTCAAGTAGGGATACGCAGTATTTT TRBJ2-3 TRBV27 - -
CSARVLSQGNQPQHF TGCAGTGCTAGAGTACTAAGCCAGGGCAATCAGCCCCAGCATTTT TRBJ1-5 TRBV20-1 - -
CASSTHRGGYEQYF TGCGCCAGCAGCACCCACAGGGGGGGCTACGAGCAGTACTTC TRBJ2-7 TRBV4-1 - -
CASSSQVFQETQYF TGTGCCAGCAGCTCACAGGTCTTTCAAGAGACCCAGTACTTC TRBJ2-5 TRBV9 - -
CSAGQGKDYGYTF TGCAGTGCGGGACAGGGGAAAGACTATGGCTACACCTTC TRBJ1-2 TRBV20-1 TRBD1 few
CSARGSPGNEQFF TGCAGTGCTAGGGGTTCCCCCGGCAATGAGCAGTTCTTC TRBJ2-1 TRBV20-1 - -
CSVAGGRASNEQFF TGCAGCGTTGCTGGCGGGAGGGCCTCAAATGAGCAGTTCTTC TRBJ2-1 TRBV29-1 TRBD2 many
CASSPAGLYYEQYF TGCGCCAGCAGCCCGGCGGGACTGTACTACGAGCAGTACTTC TRBJ2-7 TRBV4-1 - -
CSAPGTGVSSGNTIYF TGCAGTGCTCCCGGGACAGGGGTCAGCTCTGGAAACACCATATATTTT TRBJ1-3 TRBV20-1 TRBD1 -
CASSRGARGLFNQPQHF TGTGCCAGCAGTCGGGGAGCCAGGGGGCTCTTCAATCAGCCCCAGCATTTT TRBJ1-5 TRBV28 TRBD1 -
CASSPAGNFYGYTF TGTGCCAGCTCACCTGCCGGGAACTTCTATGGCTACACCTTC TRBJ1-2 TRBV18 - -
CSAHRGNSNQPQHF TGCAGTGCTCACAGGGGCAACTCGAATCAGCCCCAGCATTTT TRBJ1-5 TRBV20-1 TRBD1 few
CASRRVVNTEAFF TGTGCCAGCAGACGGGTGGTGAACACTGAAGCTTTCTTT TRBJ1-1 TRBV2 - few
CASSRGGWNTGELFF TGTGCCAGCAGCCGCGGGGGCTGGAACACCGGGGAGCTGTTTTTT TRBJ2-2 TRBV7-7 - -
CASSLDSALGPDTQYF TGTGCCAGCAGCTTAGATTCGGCGTTGGGGCCAGATACGCAGTATTTT TRBJ2-3 TRBV11-2 - few
CAISDDRGQETQYF TGTGCCATCAGTGATGACAGGGGCCAAGAGACCCAGTACTTC TRBJ2-5 TRBV10-3 TRBD1 many
CASSLQGKSYEQYF TGTGCCAGCAGTTTACAGGGAAAATCCTACGAGCAGTACTTC TRBJ2-7 TRBV7-9 - many
CASSALAGGGDEQYF TGTGCCAGCAGTGCCTTAGCGGGAGGAGGCGATGAGCAGTACTTC TRBJ2-7 TRBV9 TRBD2 -
CASSLRTGVSYEKLFF TGTGCCAGCAGTTTAAGGACAGGGGTTAGTTATGAAAAACTGTTTTTT TRBJ1-4 TRBV12-3/TRBV12-4 TRBD1 few
CATSGEGVDYGYTF TGTGCCACCAGTGGAGAGGGGGTAGACTATGGCTACACCTTC TRBJ1-2 TRBV24-1 - -
CASSSGLVPATDTQYF TGTGCCAGCAGCTCCGGACTAGTCCCCGCCACAGATACGCAGTATTTT TRBJ2-3 TRBV7-2 TRBD2 -
CASSGTGGDSFF TGTGCCAGCAGTGGGACAGGGGGCGACTCTTTCTTT TRBJ1-1 TRBV12-3/TRBV12-4 TRBD1 -
CSGTTSGNNEQYF TGCAGCGGGACGACTAGCGGGAACAACGAGCAGTACTTC TRBJ2-7 TRBV29-1 TRBD2 -
CVSRGLTDTQYF TGTGTCAGCAGGGGGCTCACAGATACGCAGTATTTT TRBJ2-3 TRBV28 TRBD1 -
CSGAGSAYEQYF TGCAGTGGGGCTGGCAGCGCCTACGAGCAGTACTTC TRBJ2-7 TRBV20-1 - -
CASSLGTDAREQFF TGTGCCAGCAGTTTAGGGACAGATGCCAGGGAGCAGTTCTTC TRBJ2-1 TRBV27 TRBD1 -
CSARGQKETQYF TGCAGTGCTAGAGGACAGAAAGAGACCCAGTACTTC TRBJ2-5 TRBV20-1 - few
CATSDLKAGGTDTQYF TGTGCCACCAGTGATTTAAAAGCGGGGGGCACAGATACGCAGTATTTT TRBJ2-3 TRBV12-3/TRBV12-4 TRBD2 -